This T cell receptor beta chain was sequenced for a study of precursors of human CD4 cytotoxic T cells (dated 2018 in TCRdb). In the study overall: In total, CD4+ memory subsets from some 13 donors went into the bulk TCR-seq analysis. Sequences for both the TCRalpha and TCRbeta chains came out of the TCR-seq analysis of some 13 donors (table S7).

To test for a precursor-effector relationship among CD4 cytotoxic T cells, four sorted CD4+ memory subsets (TCM, TEM, IL-7Rhigh TEMRA, IL-7R- TEMRA) underwent bulk UMI-based TCR sequencing. The cells came from peripheral blood mononuclear cells that had been isolated from human blood. Turning to this clonotype: Its cognate antigen has yet to be identified. One base away there is no much larger clone; base qualities are not given.

Summary of the overall study and its limitations: More restricted TCR repertoires, with lower diversity and more expanded clonotypes, were shown by IL-7Rhigh and IL-7R- TEMRA subsets than by TCM and TEM subsets. Expanded effector clonotypes accounted for a larger share of IL-7Rhigh TEMRA clonotypes than of TEM or TCM clonotypes. Only about 95% of the 14 donors were included in some of the bulk TCR-seq comparisons, which suggests that not every subset was available for every donor. The limitation that the direction of differentiation between precursor and effector cells cannot be definitively established by a human observational design was noted by the authors.

The CDR3 spans 13 residues, from the cysteine through the phenylalanine. Only the CDR3 DNA is retained, 39 bases long and in frame from the first base. CDR1 DFQATT and CDR2 SNEGSKA were looked up in the germline V gene (reference sequence). The junction shows trimming of 4 bases on V and 3 bases on J, plus 13 bases between the germline ends. The sample was run on an Illumina MiSeq. The published analysis was carried out like this. The Shannon-Wiener index, calculated in VDJtools, was used to measure repertoire diversity. A TCRbeta clonotype counted as expanded if its clonotype frequency was 3 or higher. Through fastp at Q25 and MiXCR, TCRdb rebuilt clones from the public reads, retaining in-frame beta chains. Each entry merges the rows of one CDR3 protein and shows their most common DNA and genes. None of the V and J calls come from the authors' own analysis; TCRdb made them. The table for this sample lists over 400 distinct CDR3 sequences; about a sixth of them were counted only once. The ten largest clones represent roughly 20% of the sample.

This TCR was sampled from a human donor in good health. The chain links TRBV20-1 with TRBJ2-7; the best D guess is TRBD1, with 6 bases matching. The sample consisted of memory CD4+ T cells from blood (PBMCs). This receptor carries the CDR3 CSATPGHVYEQYF. The nucleotides read TGCAGTGCTACACCGGGACACGTCTACGAGCAGTACTTC.